This is a list of T cell receptor beta chains from one sample in a study of shared clonotypes between healthy human individuals. Sequencing was performed with immunoSEQ multiplex PCR; in TCRdb, only in-frame clones are kept and a portion is missing. The profile shows hundreds of thousands of clones, approximately 92% of them singletons. Input material: naive CD8+ T cells sorted from blood. These receptors were taken from a man aged 30 to 39 in good health. Each CDR3 is given with its conserved first and last residue. The order of the fields is J gene, V gene, D gene, clone size, CDR3 protein, CDR3 DNA. D genes are given only for firm matches. Not all rows give a size; the values are once, few, many and, for expanded clones, a class.

>TRBJ2-7|TRBV13|TRBD2|NA
CASSLGTSDRPYEQYF
TGTGCCAGCAGCTTAGGCACTAGCGATAGGCCCTACGAGCAGTACTTC
>TRBJ2-2|TRBV27|NA|few
CASSLSTNTGELFF
TGTGCCAGCAGTTTGTCCACGAACACCGGGGAGCTGTTTTTT
>TRBJ2-1|TRBV11-2|NA|NA
CASSFRYNEQFF
TGTGCCAGCAGCTTTAGGTACAATGAGCAGTTCTTC
>TRBJ2-1|TRBV20-1|NA|once
CSARAPNEQFF
TGCAGTGCTAGAGCCCCCAATGAGCAGTTCTTC
>TRBJ2-5|TRBV4-3|NA|NA
CASSPLGRDQETQYF
TGCGCCAGCAGCCCCCTGGGCAGGGACCAAGAGACCCAGTACTTC
>TRBJ2-3|TRBV28|TRBD2|once
CASSFGGSSADTQYF
TGTGCCAGCAGTTTCGGCGGGAGTTCCGCAGATACGCAGTATTTT
>TRBJ2-3|TRBV9|NA|NA
CASSVGRLRLGTDTQYF
TGTGCCAGCAGCGTAGGGCGGCTAAGACTAGGCACAGATACGCAGTATTTT
>TRBJ2-7|TRBV11-2|NA|NA
CASSPTTGLWEQYF
TGTGCCAGCAGCCCGACTACAGGGTTATGGGAGCAGTACTTC
>TRBJ1-5|TRBV4-1|NA|NA
CASSQEASPSHQPQHF
TGCGCCAGCAGCCAAGAAGCTAGTCCGTCCCATCAGCCCCAGCATTTT
>TRBJ2-1|TRBV11-3|TRBD2|NA
CASSPRTSGRGSYNEQFF
TGTGCCAGCAGCCCGAGGACTAGCGGGAGGGGCTCCTACAATGAGCAGTTCTTC
>TRBJ2-1|TRBV9|NA|NA
CASSTPSTGSSYNEQFF
TGTGCCAGCAGCACACCTTCGACAGGAAGCTCCTACAATGAGCAGTTCTTC
>TRBJ2-1|TRBV11-2|NA|NA
CASSPMPGILGNEQFF
TGTGCCAGCAGCCCAATGCCAGGAATACTAGGCAATGAGCAGTTCTTC
>TRBJ2-7|TRBV4-3|NA|NA
CASSQDSRSGEQYF
TGCGCCAGCAGCCAAGATAGTAGGTCGGGGGAGCAGTACTTC
>TRBJ2-7|TRBV9|NA|NA
CASSPCTACEQYF
TGTGCCAGCAGCCCATGCACAGCCTGTGAGCAGTACTTC
>TRBJ1-1|TRBV13|NA|NA
CASSLAYTEAFF
TGTGCCAGCAGCTTAGCCTACACTGAAGCTTTCTTT
>TRBJ1-3|TRBV5-5|TRBD1|NA
CASSSFTGEVASGNTIYF
TGTGCCAGCAGCTCCTTTACAGGGGAAGTAGCGTCTGGAAACACCATATATTTT
>TRBJ2-7|TRBV6-5|NA|NA
CAVSQASDEQYF
TGTGCCGTATCACAGGCGTCCGACGAGCAGTACTTC
>TRBJ2-7|TRBV5-1|NA|NA
CASSSEDSTYEQYF
TGCGCCAGCAGCTCCGAGGACAGCACCTACGAGCAGTACTTC
>TRBJ2-1|TRBV9|TRBD2|NA
CASSVGGTSLYNEQFF
TGTGCCAGCAGCGTAGGTGGGACTAGCCTCTACAATGAGCAGTTCTTC
>TRBJ2-7|TRBV7-8|TRBD1|NA
CASSERGTGITYEQYF
TGTGCCAGCAGCGAACGGGGGACAGGGATAACCTACGAGCAGTACTTC
>TRBJ2-5|TRBV18|TRBD1|NA
CASSSTGDETQYF
TGTGCCAGCTCATCGACAGGGGACGAGACCCAGTACTTC
>TRBJ1-1|TRBV7-9|NA|NA
CASSLVTANTEAFF
TGTGCCAGCAGCTTAGTGACAGCGAACACTGAAGCTTTCTTT
>TRBJ2-2|TRBV6-5|NA|NA
CASSITPGELFF
TGTGCCAGCAGCATTACACCCGGGGAGCTGTTTTTT
>TRBJ2-3|TRBV4-2|NA|NA
CASSRKPLSGTDTQYF
TGTGCCAGCAGCCGCAAGCCGCTGTCTGGCACAGATACGCAGTATTTT
>TRBJ2-7|TRBV27|TRBD2|NA
CASSLSAGVLANEQYF
TGTGCCAGCAGTTTAAGTGCGGGAGTATTGGCGAACGAGCAGTACTTC
>TRBJ2-1|TRBV10-1|TRBD1|NA
CASSLRQGNNEQFF
TGCGCCAGCAGTTTGAGACAGGGAAACAATGAGCAGTTCTTC
>TRBJ2-5|TRBV7-9|NA|once
CASSLAWGQETQYF
TGTGCCAGCAGCTTAGCGTGGGGACAAGAGACCCAGTACTTC